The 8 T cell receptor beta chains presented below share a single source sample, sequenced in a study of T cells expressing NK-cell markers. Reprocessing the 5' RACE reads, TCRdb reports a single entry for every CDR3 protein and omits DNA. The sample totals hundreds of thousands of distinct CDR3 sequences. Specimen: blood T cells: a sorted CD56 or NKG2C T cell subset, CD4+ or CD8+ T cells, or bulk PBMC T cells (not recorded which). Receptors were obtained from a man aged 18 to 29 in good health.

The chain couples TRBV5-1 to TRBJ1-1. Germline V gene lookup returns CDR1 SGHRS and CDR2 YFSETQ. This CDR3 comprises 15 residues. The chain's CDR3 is CASSLDGEGNTEAFF.

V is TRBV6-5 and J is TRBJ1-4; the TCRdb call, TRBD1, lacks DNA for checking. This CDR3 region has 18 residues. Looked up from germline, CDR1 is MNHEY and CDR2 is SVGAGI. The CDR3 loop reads CASSYTHSGQAWDEKLFF.

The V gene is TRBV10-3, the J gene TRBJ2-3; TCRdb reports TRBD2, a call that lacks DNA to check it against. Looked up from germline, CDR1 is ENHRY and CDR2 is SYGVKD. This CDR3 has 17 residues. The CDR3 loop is CAISVVLAGVITDTQYF.

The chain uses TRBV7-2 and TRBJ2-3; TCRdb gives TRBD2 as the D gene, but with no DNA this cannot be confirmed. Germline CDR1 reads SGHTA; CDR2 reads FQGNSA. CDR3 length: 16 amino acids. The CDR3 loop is CASSLESLGSADTQYF. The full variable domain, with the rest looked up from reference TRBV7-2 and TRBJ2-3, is GAGVSQSPSNKVTEKGKDVELRCDPISGHTALYWYRQSLGQGLEFLIYFQGNSAPDKSGLPSDRFSAERTGGSVSTLTIQRTQQEDSAVYLCASSLESLGSADTQYFGPGTRLTVL.

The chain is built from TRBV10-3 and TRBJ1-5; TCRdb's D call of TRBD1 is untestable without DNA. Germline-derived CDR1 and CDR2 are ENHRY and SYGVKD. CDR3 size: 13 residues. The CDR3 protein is CAISRTGNQPQHF.

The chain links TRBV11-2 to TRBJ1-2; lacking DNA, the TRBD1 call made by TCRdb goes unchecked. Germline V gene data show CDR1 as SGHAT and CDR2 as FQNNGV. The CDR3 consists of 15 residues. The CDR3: CASRNTGIPGYGYTF. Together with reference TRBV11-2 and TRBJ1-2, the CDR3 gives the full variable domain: EAGVAQSPRYKIIEKRQSVAFWCNPISGHATLYWYQQILGQGPKLLIQFQNNGVVDDSQLPKDRFSAERLKGVDSTLKIQPAKLEDSAVYLCASRNTGIPGYGYTFGSGTRLTVV.

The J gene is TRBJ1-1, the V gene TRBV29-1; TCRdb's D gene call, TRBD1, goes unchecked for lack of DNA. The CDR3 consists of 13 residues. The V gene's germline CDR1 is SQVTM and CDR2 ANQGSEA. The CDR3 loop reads CSVGDPLNTEAFF. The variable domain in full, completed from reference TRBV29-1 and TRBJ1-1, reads SAVISQKPSRDICQRGTSLTIQCQVDSQVTMMFWYRQQPGQSLTLIATANQGSEATYESGFVIDKFPISRPNLTFSTLTVSNMSPEDSSIYLCSVGDPLNTEAFFGQGTRLTVV.

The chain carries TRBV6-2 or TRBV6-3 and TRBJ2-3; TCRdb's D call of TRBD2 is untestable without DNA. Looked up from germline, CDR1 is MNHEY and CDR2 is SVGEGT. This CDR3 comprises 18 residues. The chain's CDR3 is CASSYLFRVAESTDTQYF.